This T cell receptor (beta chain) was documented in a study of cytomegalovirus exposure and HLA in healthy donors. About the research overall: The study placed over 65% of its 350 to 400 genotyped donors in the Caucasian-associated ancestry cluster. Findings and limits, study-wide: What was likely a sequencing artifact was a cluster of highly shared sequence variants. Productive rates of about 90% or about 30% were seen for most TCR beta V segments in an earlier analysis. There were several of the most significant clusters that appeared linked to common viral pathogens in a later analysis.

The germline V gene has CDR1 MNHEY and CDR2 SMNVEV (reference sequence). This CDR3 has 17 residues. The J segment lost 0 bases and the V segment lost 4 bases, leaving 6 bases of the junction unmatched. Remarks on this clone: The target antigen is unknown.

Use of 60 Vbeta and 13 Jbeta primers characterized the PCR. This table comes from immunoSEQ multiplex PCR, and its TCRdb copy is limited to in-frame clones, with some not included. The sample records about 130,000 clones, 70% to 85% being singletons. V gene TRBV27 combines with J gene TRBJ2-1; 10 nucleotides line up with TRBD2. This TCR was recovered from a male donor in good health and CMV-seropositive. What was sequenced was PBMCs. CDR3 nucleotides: TGTGCCAGCAGTTCGGGAGCGGGAGGGATCTCCTACAATGAGCAGTTCTTC. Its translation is CASSSGAGGISYNEQFF.